The source of this T cell receptor (beta chain) is a study of control samples from healthy donors and cancer patients. Trimming at V came to 7 bases and at J to 3 bases, leaving 9 bases not matched to a gene. CDR3 length: 16 amino acids. Germline CDR1 and CDR2: MRHNA and SNTAGT. Method: immunoSEQ multiplex PCR; TCRdb's copy keeps in-frame clones and lacks some. Among tens of thousands of clones listed, approximately 91% were seen once. Specimen: PBMCs. The chain is built from TRBV6-4 and TRBJ1-5; TRBD1 aligns across 10 bases. This receptor was taken from a man in his forties or fifties with lung cancer. The CDR3 is CASTHRDRGTNQPQHF. For the CDR3, the DNA is TGTGCCAGCACCCATAGGGACAGGGGAACCAATCAGCCCCAGCATTTT.